The 16 T cell receptor beta chains reported below all come from one sample, sequenced in a study of blood T cell repertoires in COVID-19 (dated by TCRdb to 2019 to 2021). Receptors were amplified or captured by the immunoSEQ multiplex PCR assay. The clones in this table, taken by TCRdb from immuneACCESS, are in-frame only. Not every clone is retained; where verified, under half of the shortfall comes from an unresolved V gene, and the cause of the rest is unknown. The sample table records a few hundred thousand clones; about four fifths of these occur just once. Roughly 3.1% of the sample goes to the ten largest clones. Sequencing input: peripheral blood. These receptors were taken from a young woman with acute or convalescent COVID-19.

The sample holds one count of this clone. The chain has TRBV30 and TRBJ1-2, with 9 positions matching TRBD1. CDR3 length equals 15 residues. V shed 6 bases and J 5 bases; nucleotides not matched to a gene: 13. Germline V CDR1 and CDR2: GTSNPN, SVGIG (reference sequence). This CDR3 is CACSRVTGTGYGYTF. The CDR3 nucleotides are TGTGCCTGCTCCCGGGTGACCGGGACAGGGTATGGCTACACCTTC.

This clone was picked up a small number of times. V is TRBV6-5 and J is TRBJ1-6; 10 bases agree with TRBD1. The V segment lost 2 bases and the J segment 9 bases; nucleotides outside the gene matches: 1. This CDR3 contains 14 residues. Germline V gene sequence: CDR1 MNHEY, CDR2 SVGAGI. The CDR3 is CASSYGQGVSPLHF. In nucleotides, the CDR3 is TGTGCCAGCAGTTACGGACAGGGGGTTTCACCCCTCCACTTT.

The chain links TRBV29-1 to TRBJ2-7; 9 bases line up with TRBD1. V shed 6 bases and J 5 bases; nucleotides not matched to a gene: 14. The CDR3 is made up of 15 amino acids. Germline V gene data show CDR1 as SQVTM and CDR2 as ANQGSEA. CDR3 nucleotide sequence: TGCAGCGTCGGACCGCTTGGGACAGGGATCGACGAGCAGTACTTC. It is translated as CSVGPLGTGIDEQYF.

Of note for this clone: The germline gene is not matched at one end of the junction; a read error may be the cause. The chain recombines TRBV10-3 with TRBJ1-5; 8 bases are a match to TRBD1. Per the germline V gene, CDR1 is ENHRY and CDR2 is SYGVKD. There are 12 residues in the CDR3. The DNA of the CDR3 is TGTGCCACCAGTGACAGGGGTCAGCCCCAGCATTTT. As protein: CATSDRGQPQHF.

V is TRBV29-1 and J is TRBJ2-7; TRBD1 agrees at 9 bases. Germline V lookup: CDR1 SQVTM, CDR2 ANQGSEA. The CDR3 covers 13 residues. V dropped 6 bases and J dropped 4; count of bases not matched to a gene: 7. CDR3 region: CSVRTGASYEQYF. For the CDR3, the DNA is TGCAGCGTACGGACAGGGGCCTCTTACGAGCAGTACTTC.

This clone was observed a handful of times. The chain recombines TRBV10-2 with TRBJ1-1, with unresolved D. The CDR3 consists of 13 residues. The germline V and J ends were trimmed by 6 bases and 4 bases, with 12 bases remaining between them. CDR1 and CDR2 from the germline V gene are WSHSY and SAAADI. CDR3 sequence (DNA): TGCGCCAGCAGGATCTCGGGGATCACTGAAGCTTTCTTT. Residues: CASRISGITEAFF.

V gene TRBV7-3 combines with J gene TRBJ2-1; 7 positions agree with TRBD2. CDR1 SGHTA and CDR2 FQGTGA come from the germline V gene. The CDR3 totals 16 residues. Germline trimming cut 6 bases from V and 4 bases from J; bases unmatched to any gene: 12. Here the CDR3 DNA reads TGTGCCAGCAGTTCCCAGGCGGGAGTCGCGTACAATGAGCAGTTCTTC. Residues: CASSSQAGVAYNEQFF.

This rearrangement joins TRBV4-3 to TRBJ1-3, with unresolved D. Germline V gene sequence: CDR1 LGHNA, CDR2 YSLEER. The CDR3 consists of 16 residues. V was pared by 0 bases and J by 4 bases, with 13 bases between. CDR3 coding DNA: TGCGCCAGCAGCCAAGATCGGGAGAGCATAGGAAACACCATATATTTT. Amino acids: CASSQDRESIGNTIYF.

This chain links TRBV10-3 with TRBJ1-1, with D hard to call. This CDR3 is built from 12 residues. Germline assignment: CDR1 ENHRY and CDR2 SYGVKD. V dropped 6 bases and J dropped 1 base, with 6 bases sitting between them. The DNA for the CDR3 is TGTGCCATCAGACAGTGGAACACTGAAGCTTTCTTT. It codes for CAIRQWNTEAFF.

The genes are TRBV5-4 and TRBJ1-3, with D unclear. In germline, CDR1 is SGHNT, CDR2 YYREEE (reference sequence). The CDR3 covers 16 residues. The V end was cut by 0 bases, the J end by 0 bases, with 10 bases between. The CDR3 coding sequence is TGTGCCAGCAGCTTGGTTGGCAAATACTCTGGAAACACCATATATTTT. It specifies CASSLVGKYSGNTIYF.

V usage is TRBV27 and J usage is TRBJ2-1, with 8 bases that match TRBD2. V dropped 5 bases and J dropped 14; count of bases not matched to a gene: 17. Germline V gene sequence: CDR1 MNHEY, CDR2 SMNVEV (reference sequence). CDR3 length: 15 residues. In DNA form, the CDR3 reads TGTGCCAGCAGTCCCAGGTCCGTTACTAGCGGAAAAAAGTTCTTC. It codes for CASSPRSVTSGKKFF.

This rearrangement joins TRBV27 to TRBJ2-7; TRBD2 is a possible D gene (5 bases). Germline values: CDR1 MNHEY, CDR2 SMNVEV (reference sequence). V gave up 2 bases and J gave up 1 base, with 12 bases separating them. The CDR3 runs to 15 residues. The CDR3 DNA reads as TGTGCCAGCAGTTTAAGTGGCGGACTGTCCTACGAGCAGTACTTC. Protein: CASSLSGGLSYEQYF.

This clone has just a few counts. The chain uses TRBV18 and TRBJ2-7, with 9 bases lining up with TRBD2. Per germline, CDR1 KGHSH and CDR2 LQKENI. V shed 6 bases, J shed 3 bases, and the junction held 12 bases outside the gene matches. There are 16 residues in the CDR3. Written as DNA, the CDR3 is TGTGCCAGCTCCCAAATAGCGGGAGTAGGACTCTACGAGCAGTACTTC. Translating it yields CASSQIAGVGLYEQYF.

The V call is TRBV19, the J call TRBJ1-3; possible D gene TRBD1, 5 bases. This CDR3 has 14 residues. Germline V gene data show CDR1 as LNHDA and CDR2 as SQIVND (reference sequence). V dropped 3 bases and J dropped 4 bases, with 10 bases sitting between them. The CDR3 DNA follows: TGTGCCAGTAGTATGTGGGGCGACGGAAACACCATATATTTT. Amino acids: CASSMWGDGNTIYF.

The rearrangement joins TRBV6-5 to TRBJ2-3; 7 bases match TRBD2. With 6 bases clipped from V and 1 base from J, the junction kept 7 bases outside the gene matches. The CDR3 sequence is 15 residues long. CDR1 is MNHEY, CDR2 SVGAGI, per germline. The DNA for the CDR3 is TGTGCCAGCAGGGGAGCTAGCGGACGCACAGATACGCAGTATTTT. It is translated as CASRGASGRTDTQYF.

The rearrangement joins TRBV6-5 to TRBJ1-1; D perhaps matches TRBD1 (5 bases). V lost 9 bases and J 1 base, leaving 18 bases between the germline ends. The germline gives CDR1 MNHEY, CDR2 SVGAGI. The CDR3 length is 15 residues. For the CDR3, the DNA is TGTGCCAGTTCCCCCGGGGGGGGAAGGAACACTGAAGCTTTCTTT. This encodes CASSPGGGRNTEAFF.